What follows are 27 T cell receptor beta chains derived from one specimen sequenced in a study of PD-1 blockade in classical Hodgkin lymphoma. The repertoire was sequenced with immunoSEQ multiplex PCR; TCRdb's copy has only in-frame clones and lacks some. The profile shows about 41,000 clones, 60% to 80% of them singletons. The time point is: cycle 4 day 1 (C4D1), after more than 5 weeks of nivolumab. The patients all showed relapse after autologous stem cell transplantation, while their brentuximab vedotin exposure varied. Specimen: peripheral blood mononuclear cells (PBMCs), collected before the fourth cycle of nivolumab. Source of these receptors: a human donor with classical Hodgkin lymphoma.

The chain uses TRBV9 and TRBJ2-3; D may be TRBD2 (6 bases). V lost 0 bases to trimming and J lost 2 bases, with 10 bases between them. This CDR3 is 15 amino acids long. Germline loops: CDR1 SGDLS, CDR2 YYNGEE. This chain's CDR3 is CASSVATGVTDTQYF. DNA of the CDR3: TGTGCCAGCAGCGTAGCTACGGGGGTCACAGATACGCAGTATTTT. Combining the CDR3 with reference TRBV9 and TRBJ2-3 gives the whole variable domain DSGVTQTPKHLITATGQRVTLRCSPRSGDLSVYWYQQSLDQGLQFLIQYYNGEERAKGNILERFSAQQFPDLHSELNLSSLELGDSALYFCASSVATGVTDTQYFGPGTRLTVL.

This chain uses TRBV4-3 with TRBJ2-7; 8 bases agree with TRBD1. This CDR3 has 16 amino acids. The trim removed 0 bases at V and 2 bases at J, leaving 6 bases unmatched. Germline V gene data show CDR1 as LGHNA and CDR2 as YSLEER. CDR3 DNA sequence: TGCGCCAGCAGCCAAGATTGGGGACAGGCCCCCTACGAGCAGTACTTC. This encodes CASSQDWGQAPYEQYF.

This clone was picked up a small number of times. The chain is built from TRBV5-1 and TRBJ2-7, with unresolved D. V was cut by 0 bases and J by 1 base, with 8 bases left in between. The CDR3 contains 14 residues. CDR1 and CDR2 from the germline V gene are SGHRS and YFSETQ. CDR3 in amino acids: CASSLVAESYEQYF. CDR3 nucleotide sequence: TGCGCCAGCAGCTTGGTGGCCGAGTCCTACGAGCAGTACTTC. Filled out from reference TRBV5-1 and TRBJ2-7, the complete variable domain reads KAGVTQTPRYLIKTRGQQVTLSCSPISGHRSVSWYQQTPGQGLQFLFEYFSETQRNKGNFPGRFSGRQFSNSRSEMNVSTLELGDSALYLCASSLVAESYEQYFGPGTRLTVT.

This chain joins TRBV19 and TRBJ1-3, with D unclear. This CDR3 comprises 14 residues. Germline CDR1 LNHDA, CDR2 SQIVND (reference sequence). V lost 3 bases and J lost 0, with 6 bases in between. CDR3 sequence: CASSITVSGNTIYF. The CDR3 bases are TGTGCCAGTAGTATTACGGTCTCTGGAAACACCATATATTTT.

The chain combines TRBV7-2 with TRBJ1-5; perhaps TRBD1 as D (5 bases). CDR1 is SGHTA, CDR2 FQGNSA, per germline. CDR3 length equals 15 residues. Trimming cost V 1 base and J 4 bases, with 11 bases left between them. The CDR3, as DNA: TGTGCCAGCAGCTTAGTATCCGGGGGTAATCAGCCCCAGCATTTT. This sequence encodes CASSLVSGGNQPQHF.

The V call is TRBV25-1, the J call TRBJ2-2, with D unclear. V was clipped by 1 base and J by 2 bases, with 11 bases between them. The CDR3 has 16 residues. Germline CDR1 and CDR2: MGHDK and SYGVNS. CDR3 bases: TGTGCCAGCAGTGAATCGGGCGACTTAAACACCGGGGAGCTGTTTTTT. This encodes CASSESGDLNTGELFF. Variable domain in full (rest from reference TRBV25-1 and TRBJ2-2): EADIYQTPRYLVIGTGKKITLECSQTMGHDKMYWYQQDPGMELHLIHYSYGVNSTEKGDLSSESTVSRIRTEHFPLTLESARPSHTSQYLCASSESGDLNTGELFFGEGSRLTVL.

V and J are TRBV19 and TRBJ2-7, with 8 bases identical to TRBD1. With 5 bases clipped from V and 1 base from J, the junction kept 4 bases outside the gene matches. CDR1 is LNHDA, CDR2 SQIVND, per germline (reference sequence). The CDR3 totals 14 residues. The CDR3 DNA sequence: TGTGCCAGTAGTCTCCAGGGGGCATCCTACGAGCAGTACTTC. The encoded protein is CASSLQGASYEQYF.

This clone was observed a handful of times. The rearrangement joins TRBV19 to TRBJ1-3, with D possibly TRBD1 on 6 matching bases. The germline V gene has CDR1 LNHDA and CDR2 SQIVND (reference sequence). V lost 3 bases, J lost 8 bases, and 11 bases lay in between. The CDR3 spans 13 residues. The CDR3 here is CASSILKGDTIYF. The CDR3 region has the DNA TGTGCCAGTAGTATCTTGAAGGGGGACACCATATATTTT.

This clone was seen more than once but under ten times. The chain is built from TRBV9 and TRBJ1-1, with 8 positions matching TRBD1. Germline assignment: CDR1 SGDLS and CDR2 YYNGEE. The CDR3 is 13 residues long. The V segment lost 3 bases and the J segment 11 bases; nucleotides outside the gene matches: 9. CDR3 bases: TGTGCCAGCAGCGAGCCAGGGGGCACGTTTGCTTTCTTT. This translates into CASSEPGGTFAFF. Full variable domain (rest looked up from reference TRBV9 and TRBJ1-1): DSGVTQTPKHLITATGQRVTLRCSPRSGDLSVYWYQQSLDQGLQFLIQYYNGEERAKGNILERFSAQQFPDLHSELNLSSLELGDSALYFCASSEPGGTFAFFGQGTRLTVV.

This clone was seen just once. CDR3 bases: TGTGCCAGCAGCCCGGATGGGACGGGAGCTAACTATGGCTACACCTTC. It specifies CASSPDGTGANYGYTF. The V gene is TRBV7-2, the J gene TRBJ1-2, with a weak D call TRBD1 (5 bases). Trimming took 5 bases from V and 0 from J, leaving 16 bases between them. The CDR3 runs to 16 residues. CDR1 is SGHTA, CDR2 FQGNSA, per germline. Looking up the rest from reference TRBV7-2 and TRBJ1-2 gives the full variable domain: GAGVSQSPSNKVTEKGKDVELRCDPISGHTALYWYRQSLGQGLEFLIYFQGNSAPDKSGLPSDRFSAERTGGSVSTLTIQRTQQEDSAVYLCASSPDGTGANYGYTFGSGTRLTVV.

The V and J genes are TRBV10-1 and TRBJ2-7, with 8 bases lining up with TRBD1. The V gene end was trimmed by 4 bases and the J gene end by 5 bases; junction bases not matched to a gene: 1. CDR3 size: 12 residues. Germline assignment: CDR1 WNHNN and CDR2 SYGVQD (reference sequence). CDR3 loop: CASSATGDEQYF. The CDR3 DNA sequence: TGCGCCAGCAGTGCGACAGGGGACGAGCAGTACTTC.

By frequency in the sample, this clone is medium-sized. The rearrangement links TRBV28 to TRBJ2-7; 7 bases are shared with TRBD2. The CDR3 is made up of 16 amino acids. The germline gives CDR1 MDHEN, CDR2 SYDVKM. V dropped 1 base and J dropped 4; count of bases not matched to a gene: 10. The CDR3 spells CASSLYPGGVLYEQYF. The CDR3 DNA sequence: TGTGCCAGCAGTTTATACCCGGGGGGAGTACTGTACGAGCAGTACTTC. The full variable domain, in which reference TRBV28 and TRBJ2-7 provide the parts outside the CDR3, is DVKVTQSSRYLVKRTGEKVFLECVQDMDHENMFWYRQDPGLGLRLIYFSYDVKMKEKGDIPEGYSVSREKKERFSLILESASTNQTSMYLCASSLYPGGVLYEQYFGPGTRLTVT.

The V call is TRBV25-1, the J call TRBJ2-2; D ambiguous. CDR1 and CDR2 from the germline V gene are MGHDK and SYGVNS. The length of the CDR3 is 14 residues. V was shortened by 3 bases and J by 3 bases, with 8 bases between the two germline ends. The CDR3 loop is CASSDRPHTGELFF. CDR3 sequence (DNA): TGTGCCAGCAGTGACAGACCTCACACCGGGGAGCTGTTTTTT.

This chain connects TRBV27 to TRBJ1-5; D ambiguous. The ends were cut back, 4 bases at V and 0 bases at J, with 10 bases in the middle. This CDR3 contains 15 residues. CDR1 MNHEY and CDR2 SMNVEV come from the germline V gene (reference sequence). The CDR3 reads CASSSGGDSNQPQHF. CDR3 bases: TGTGCCAGCAGTTCGGGTGGGGATAGCAATCAGCCCCAGCATTTT.

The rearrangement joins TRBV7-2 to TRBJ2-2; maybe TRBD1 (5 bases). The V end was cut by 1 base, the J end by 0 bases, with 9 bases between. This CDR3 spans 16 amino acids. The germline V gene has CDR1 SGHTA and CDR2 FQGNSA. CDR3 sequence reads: CASSLDQGANTGELFF. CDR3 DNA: TGTGCCAGCAGCTTAGACCAGGGCGCGAACACCGGGGAGCTGTTTTTT. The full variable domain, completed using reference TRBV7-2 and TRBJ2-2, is GAGVSQSPSNKVTEKGKDVELRCDPISGHTALYWYRQSLGQGLEFLIYFQGNSAPDKSGLPSDRFSAERTGGSVSTLTIQRTQQEDSAVYLCASSLDQGANTGELFFGEGSRLTVL.

CDR3 nucleotides: TGTGCCAGCAGTTTCCAGGGGGGCCAGGACTATGGCTACACCTTC. It yields the protein CASSFQGGQDYGYTF. The chain joins TRBV27 to TRBJ1-2; 7 bases match TRBD1. CDR1 is MNHEY and CDR2 is SMNVEV in the germline V gene (reference sequence). The V gene end was trimmed by 3 bases and the J gene end by 3 bases; junction bases not matched to a gene: 7. There are 15 residues in the CDR3.

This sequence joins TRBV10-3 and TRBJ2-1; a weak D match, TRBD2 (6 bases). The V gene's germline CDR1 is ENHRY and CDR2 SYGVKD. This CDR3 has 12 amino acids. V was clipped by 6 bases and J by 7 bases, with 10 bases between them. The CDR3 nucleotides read TGTGCCATCAGCGAGGGACTGAATGAGCAGTTCTTC. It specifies CAISEGLNEQFF.

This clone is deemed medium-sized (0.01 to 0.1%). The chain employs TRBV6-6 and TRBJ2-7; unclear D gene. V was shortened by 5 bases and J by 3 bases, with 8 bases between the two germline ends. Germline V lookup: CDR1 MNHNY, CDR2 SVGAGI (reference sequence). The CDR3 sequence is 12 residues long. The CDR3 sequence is CASSDLFYEQYF. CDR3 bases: TGTGCCAGCAGTGACCTTTTCTACGAGCAGTACTTC.

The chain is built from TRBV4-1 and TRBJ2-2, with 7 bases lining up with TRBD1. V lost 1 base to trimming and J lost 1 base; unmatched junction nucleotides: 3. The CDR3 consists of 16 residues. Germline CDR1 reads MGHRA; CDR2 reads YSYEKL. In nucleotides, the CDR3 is TGCGCCAGCAGCCAAGGGGGGACAGAGAACACCGGGGAGCTGTTTTTT. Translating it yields CASSQGGTENTGELFF.

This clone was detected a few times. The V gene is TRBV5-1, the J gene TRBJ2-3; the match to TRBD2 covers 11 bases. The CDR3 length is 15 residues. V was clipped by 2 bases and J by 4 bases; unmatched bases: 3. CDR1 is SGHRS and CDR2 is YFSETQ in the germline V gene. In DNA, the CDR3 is TGCGCCAGCAGCTTTAGCGGGGGGGCTTCAGATACGCAGTATTTT. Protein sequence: CASSFSGGASDTQYF.

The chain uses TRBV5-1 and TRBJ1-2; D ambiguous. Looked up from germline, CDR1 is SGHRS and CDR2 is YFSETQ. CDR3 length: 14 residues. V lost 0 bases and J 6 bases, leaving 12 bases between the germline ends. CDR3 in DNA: TGCGCCAGCAGCTTGGTCGAGGGATTAAATGGCTACACCTTC. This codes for CASSLVEGLNGYTF.

CDR3 DNA sequence: TGTGCCAGCAGCTTATTTGGCGGGGGAGGTTACAATGAGCAGTTCTTC. This gives the protein CASSLFGGGGYNEQFF. This chain connects TRBV7-8 to TRBJ2-1, with 7 bases that match TRBD2. Germline V gene lookup returns CDR1 SGHVS and CDR2 FQNEAQ. Trimming cost V 2 bases and J 4 bases; bases outside gene matches: 8. CDR3 length: 16 amino acids.

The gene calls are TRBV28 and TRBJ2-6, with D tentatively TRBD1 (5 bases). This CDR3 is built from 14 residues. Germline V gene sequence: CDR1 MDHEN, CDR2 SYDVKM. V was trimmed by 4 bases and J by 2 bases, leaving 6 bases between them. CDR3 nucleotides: TGTGCCAGCAGTTCAGGGCCTGGGGCCAACGTCCTGACTTTC. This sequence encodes CASSSGPGANVLTF. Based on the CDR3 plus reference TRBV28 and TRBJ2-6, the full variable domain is DVKVTQSSRYLVKRTGEKVFLECVQDMDHENMFWYRQDPGLGLRLIYFSYDVKMKEKGDIPEGYSVSREKKERFSLILESASTNQTSMYLCASSSGPGANVLTFGAGSRLTVL.

The CDR3 DNA sequence: TGTGCCAGCAGCACCGGTTCCAATGAGCAGTTCTTC. Translation: CASSTGSNEQFF. The rearrangement joins TRBV13 to TRBJ2-1, with D unresolved. The CDR3 sequence is 12 residues long. V was pared by 5 bases and J by 6 bases, with 8 bases between. Germline V gene lookup returns CDR1 PRHDT and CDR2 FYEKMQ (reference sequence).

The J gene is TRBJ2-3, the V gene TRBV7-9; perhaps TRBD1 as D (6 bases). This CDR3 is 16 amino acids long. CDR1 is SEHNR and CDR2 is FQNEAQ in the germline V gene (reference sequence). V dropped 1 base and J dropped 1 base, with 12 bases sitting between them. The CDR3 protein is CASSLVQGFGTDTQYF. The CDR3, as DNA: TGTGCCAGCAGCTTAGTTCAGGGGTTCGGCACAGATACGCAGTATTTT. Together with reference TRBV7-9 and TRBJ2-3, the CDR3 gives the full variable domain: DTGVSQNPRHKITKRGQNVTFRCDPISEHNRLYWYRQTLGQGPEFLTYFQNEAQLEKSRLLSDRFSAERPKGSFSTLEIQRTEQGDSAMYLCASSLVQGFGTDTQYFGPGTRLTVL.

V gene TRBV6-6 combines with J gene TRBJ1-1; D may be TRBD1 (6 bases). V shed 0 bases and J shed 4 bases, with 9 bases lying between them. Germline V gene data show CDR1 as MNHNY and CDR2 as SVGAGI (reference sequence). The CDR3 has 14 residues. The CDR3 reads CASSYSGGPTEAFF. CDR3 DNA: TGTGCCAGCAGTTACTCAGGGGGGCCCACTGAAGCTTTCTTT.

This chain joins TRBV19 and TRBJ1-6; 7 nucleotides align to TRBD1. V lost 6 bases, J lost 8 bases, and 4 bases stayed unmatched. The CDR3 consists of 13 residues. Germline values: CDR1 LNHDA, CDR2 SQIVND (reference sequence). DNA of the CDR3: TGTGCCAGTAGGGGACAGCTGGATTCACCCCTCCACTTT. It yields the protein CASRGQLDSPLHF.